This record covers a single T cell receptor beta chain. Its antigen is not identified. Using CD45RO/CCR7/CD25/CD127/CD95/CD27, CD4+ naive, central memory, regulatory and stem cell-like memory cells were sorted. The sequenced template was cDNA made from the entire isolated RNA. This table comes from immunoSEQ multiplex PCR, and its TCRdb copy is limited to in-frame clones, with some not included. The sample includes 150,000 to 180,000 clones, 11% seen only once; the top ten take approximately 2%. The junction had 15 bases not matched to a gene; V was cut back by 7 bases and J by 2 bases. Germline CDR1 is MGHDK and CDR2 is SYGVNS. This CDR3 has 17 amino acids. This record comes from a study of beta chain features in type 1 diabetes. Study-wide results and limits: cDNA-based reads could over-represent cells with high TCR expression. Patients' naive, central memory and regulatory TCRB repertoires appeared more alike than those of healthy donors. VDJ junctions in type 1 diabetes patients carried more deletions and fewer insertions.

The source is a man between 18 and 29 years old in good health. The chain uses TRBV25-1 and TRBJ2-7, with 9 bases that match TRBD1. The sequenced material came from central memory CD4+ T cells from blood. CDR3 bases: TGTGCCAGCATCCGCCGCGGGACAGGGAGAAGGGCCTACGAGCAGTACTTC. Amino acids: CASIRRGTGRRAYEQYF.